The 24 T cell receptor beta chains below all came from one sample that was sequenced in a study of blood T cell repertoires in COVID-19. TCRdb's copy holds only in-frame clones and misses some; the assay was immunoSEQ multiplex PCR. Of 150,000 to 200,000 clones listed, more than 75% were seen once; the top ten hold 0.95% to 1.5%. The sequenced material came from PBMCs or T cells enriched from blood (not recorded which). These receptors were taken from a human donor with acute COVID-19. The donor label of this sample is uncertain.

The rearrangement joins TRBV30 to TRBJ2-7; possible D gene TRBD1, 6 bases. Germline CDR1 reads GTSNPN; CDR2 reads SVGIG (reference sequence). The V end was cut by 1 base, the J end by 5 bases, with 9 bases between. This CDR3 is built from 12 residues. CDR3 protein: CAWSEQGHEQYF. CDR3 bases: TGTGCCTGGAGTGAACAGGGCCACGAGCAGTACTTC.

The rearrangement links TRBV2 to TRBJ1-1; D is unclear. V was clipped by 4 bases and J by 5 bases, with 14 bases between them. The CDR3 length is 14 residues. Germline assignment: CDR1 SNHLY and CDR2 FYNNEI. CDR3 loop: CASSALGGRTEAFF. CDR3 sequence (DNA): TGTGCCAGCAGTGCGTTGGGCGGGAGGACTGAAGCTTTCTTT.

The chain has TRBV7-8 and TRBJ1-1; D perhaps matches TRBD1 (6 bases). CDR3 length: 16 residues. CDR1 is SGHVS and CDR2 is FQNEAQ in the germline V gene. Between the trimmed V and J ends, which lost 3 bases and 6 bases, there was a span of 20 bases. For the CDR3, the DNA is TGTGCCAGCAGCTTGGGGGGGTGGACAGAGATCCCTGAAGCTTTCTTT. The encoded protein is CASSLGGWTEIPEAFF.

V gene TRBV9 combines with J gene TRBJ1-1; D is undetermined. The germline V and J ends were trimmed by 4 bases and 8 bases, with 15 bases remaining between them. The CDR3 covers 13 residues. CDR1 and CDR2 from the germline V gene are SGDLS and YYNGEE. The CDR3: CASSTQAGSEAFF. In DNA form, the CDR3 reads TGTGCCAGCAGCACCCAGGCGGGCTCGGAAGCTTTCTTT.

The V call is TRBV19, the J call TRBJ1-5; the D is unclear. V was clipped by 3 bases and J by 1 base, with 4 bases between them. Germline CDR1 reads LNHDA; CDR2 reads SQIVND (reference sequence). The CDR3 length is 13 residues. DNA for the CDR3: TGTGCCAGTAGTATCCCAAGCAATCAGCCCCAGCATTTT. Its translation: CASSIPSNQPQHF.

The chain is built from TRBV19 and TRBJ2-5; D possibly corresponds to TRBD1 (6 bases). Germline CDR1 and CDR2: LNHDA and SQIVND (reference sequence). This CDR3 region has 14 residues. V was clipped by 6 bases and J by 1 base, with 12 bases between them. CDR3 amino acids: CASSGRGIQETQYF. The CDR3, as DNA: TGTGCCAGTAGCGGCAGGGGTATCCAAGAGACCCAGTACTTC.

This chain links TRBV2 with TRBJ1-1; a weak D match, TRBD1 (6 bases). Trimming cost V 8 bases and J 1 base, with 11 bases left between them. CDR3 size: 13 residues. CDR1 SNHLY and CDR2 FYNNEI come from the germline V gene. CDR3 coding DNA: TGTGCCAGCGGCAGGGGAAAGAACACTGAAGCTTTCTTT. This translates into CASGRGKNTEAFF.

This sequence joins TRBV2 and TRBJ2-2, with TRBD1 identical over 7 bases. The CDR3 covers 14 residues. Germline-derived CDR1 and CDR2 are SNHLY and FYNNEI. V was pared by 6 bases and J by 1 base, with 2 bases of the junction left unmatched. Written as DNA, the CDR3 is TGTGCCAGCAGACAGGGGCAGAACACCGGGGAGCTGTTTTTT. Its protein is CASRQGQNTGELFF.

The J gene is TRBJ2-5, the V gene TRBV4-2; D perhaps matches TRBD2 (6 bases). This CDR3 is built from 17 residues. Germline-derived CDR1 and CDR2 are LGHNA and YNFKEQ. Trimming left V 6 bases short and J 1 base short, with 21 bases between. This CDR3 reads CASSPIIPAGGQETQYF. CDR3 DNA sequence: TGTGCCAGCAGTCCCATTATCCCCGCCGGGGGCCAAGAGACCCAGTACTTC.

The V call is TRBV3-1 (or the pseudogene TRBV3-2), the J call TRBJ1-2; TRBD1 might be the D (6 bases). The V end lost 3 bases, the J end lost 8 bases, and 16 bases lay between the germline ends. CDR1 is LGHDT and CDR2 is YNNKEL in the germline V gene (reference sequence). CDR3 length: 14 residues. CDR3 nucleotide sequence: TGTGCCAGCAGCCAGTGGCAGGGGAACGAGGGCTACACCTTC. Its protein product is CASSQWQGNEGYTF.

This clone was observed a single time. V is TRBV7-2 and J is TRBJ2-3; 9 bases are shared with TRBD2. Trimming removed 1 base from V and 2 bases from J; junction bases left unmatched: 7. This CDR3 is built from 17 residues. The germline V gene encodes CDR1 SGHTA and CDR2 FQGNSA. The CDR3 spells CASSLESAGGSTDTQYF. CDR3 nucleotides: TGTGCCAGCAGCTTAGAAAGCGCGGGGGGGTCCACAGATACGCAGTATTTT.

In nucleotides, the CDR3 is TGTGCCAGCAGCTTCGCTGCAGGGATCTATGGCTACACCTTC. Translated: CASSFAAGIYGYTF. The V call is TRBV5-4, the J call TRBJ1-2; D possibly corresponds to TRBD1 (5 bases). The CDR3 runs to 14 residues. V lost 2 bases, J lost 4 bases, and 12 bases lay in between. Germline CDR1 reads SGHNT; CDR2 reads YYREEE (reference sequence).

The genes are TRBV7-2 and TRBJ1-5; 9 bases are a match to TRBD1. Germline V gives CDR1 SGHTA, CDR2 FQGNSA. This CDR3 has 15 residues. Trimming cost V 1 base and J 7 bases; bases outside gene matches: 5. The CDR3: CASSLEQGAGQPQHF. The CDR3 region has the DNA TGTGCCAGCAGCTTAGAACAGGGGGCGGGGCAGCCCCAGCATTTT.

The J gene is TRBJ1-5, the V gene TRBV30; no clear D. CDR1 and CDR2 (germline): GTSNPN, SVGIG (reference sequence). The V end was cut by 3 bases, the J end by 3 bases, with 12 bases between. This CDR3 comprises 14 residues. The CDR3 is CAWSRGVDNQPQHF. The DNA of the CDR3 is TGTGCCTGGAGCCGGGGTGTCGACAATCAGCCCCAGCATTTT. Full variable domain (remainder filled in from reference TRBV30 and TRBJ1-5): SQTIHQWPATLVQPVGSPLSLECTVEGTSNPNLYWYRQAAGRGLQLLFYSVGIGQISSEVPQNLSASRPQDRQFILSSKKLLLSDSGFYLCAWSRGVDNQPQHFGDGTRLSIL.

This chain connects TRBV2 to TRBJ1-4; 7 bases fit TRBD1. The germline V gene has CDR1 SNHLY and CDR2 FYNNEI. V dropped 7 bases and J dropped 5; count of bases not matched to a gene: 10. This CDR3 region has 15 residues. The DNA of the CDR3 is TGTGCCAGCAATCTGGCGGGACAGTTGAATGAAAAACTGTTTTTT. Protein sequence: CASNLAGQLNEKLFF.

This clone appeared a few times. CDR3 bases: TGTGCCAGCTCACCGGGGACAAGCAATCAGCCCCAGCATTTT. Translating it yields CASSPGTSNQPQHF. The gene calls are TRBV18 and TRBJ1-5, with D perhaps TRBD1 (6 bases). Germline-derived CDR1 and CDR2 are KGHSH and LQKENI. The V end lost 3 bases, the J end lost 1 base, and 7 bases lay between the germline ends. This CDR3 has 14 residues.

This clone has more than one count but fewer than ten. The chain joins TRBV7-9 to TRBJ2-2; D is possibly TRBD2 (6 bases). CDR3 length: 12 amino acids. V gave up 4 bases and J gave up 7 bases, with 7 bases separating them. Germline V gene data show CDR1 as SEHNR and CDR2 as FQNEAQ (reference sequence). The CDR3 coding sequence is TGTGCCAGCAGCTCCGGGGGCGGGGAGCTGTTTTTT. Protein product: CASSSGGGELFF.

This chain joins TRBV5-1 and TRBJ1-3, with a tentative D call TRBD1 (6 bases). CDR1 and CDR2 from the germline V gene are SGHRS and YFSETQ. The CDR3 is 17 amino acids. V was clipped by 7 bases and J by 3 bases, with 23 bases between them. The CDR3 DNA follows: TGCGCCAGCGGAAAAGGACAGAGGGGTTCGGGTGGAAACACCATATATTTT. It specifies CASGKGQRGSGGNTIYF.

The table lists this clone with a few counts. The chain carries TRBV30 and TRBJ1-1; D may be TRBD1 (6 bases). With 4 bases removed from V and 11 bases from J, the gap between germline ends came to 17 bases. Germline V CDR1 and CDR2: GTSNPN, SVGIG (reference sequence). The CDR3 covers 12 residues. DNA for the CDR3: TGTGCCTGGACCCTTGGGGGGGGCTCCGCTTTCTTT. Its translation is CAWTLGGGSAFF.

The chain joins TRBV6-5 to TRBJ2-2; 8 bases fit TRBD2. The V segment lost 8 bases and the J segment 2 bases; nucleotides outside the gene matches: 4. This CDR3 spans 14 amino acids. Germline V lookup: CDR1 MNHEY, CDR2 SVGAGI. The CDR3 region has the DNA TGTGCCAGCCATCGGGGGGGCAACACCGGGGAGCTGTTTTTT. Amino acids: CASHRGGNTGELFF.

The chain has TRBV5-4 and TRBJ1-1; the D is unclear. The CDR3 covers 15 residues. Germline CDR1 and CDR2: SGHNT and YYREEE (reference sequence). Trimming shortened V by 4 bases and J by 3 bases, and 16 bases separated the two germline ends. The CDR3 spells CASSRSPGEDTEAFF. The DNA for the CDR3 is TGTGCCAGCAGCAGAAGCCCCGGGGAGGACACTGAAGCTTTCTTT.

The rearrangement joins TRBV18 to TRBJ1-1; D unresolved. The CDR3 totals 13 residues. Between the trimmed V and J ends, which lost 2 bases and 6 bases, there was a span of 10 bases. CDR1 and CDR2 from the germline V gene are KGHSH and LQKENI. CDR3 region: CASSPGEEAEAFF. CDR3 DNA: TGTGCCAGCTCACCAGGGGAGGAGGCTGAAGCTTTCTTT.

This clone was observed a single time. The CDR3 is CASSQDLARSGYEQYF. As DNA, the CDR3 is TGCGCCAGCAGCCAAGATCTTGCCAGGTCAGGGTACGAGCAGTACTTC. The rearrangement links TRBV4-1 to TRBJ2-7, with D perhaps TRBD1 (5 bases). CDR3 length equals 16 residues. Trimming shortened V by 0 bases and J by 4 bases, and 16 bases separated the two germline ends. The germline V gene has CDR1 MGHRA and CDR2 YSYEKL.

The rearrangement joins TRBV5-1 to TRBJ2-5, with 7 bases lining up with TRBD1. With 1 base clipped from V and 5 bases from J, the junction kept 8 bases outside the gene matches. Germline CDR1 and CDR2: SGHRS and YFSETQ. The CDR3 is made up of 15 amino acids. CDR3 coding DNA: TGCGCCAGCAGCTTGACGACAGGGCAAGGGGAGACCCAGTACTTC. This encodes CASSLTTGQGETQYF.